This T cell receptor beta chain stems from a study of blood T cell repertoires in COVID-19. The method was immunoSEQ multiplex PCR; TCRdb's version includes in-frame clones alone and lacks a portion of them. The table records about 140,000 clones, about four fifths of them present only once. Living in under 30 US areas, the participants were between roughly 18 and 90 years of age. Cohort assignment relied on participant-reported clinical history. Within 2 weeks before study entry, exposed participants met a COVID-19 case. Between the trimmed V and J ends, which lost 0 bases and 0 bases, there was a span of 11 bases. The CDR3 is 16 residues long. CDR1 and CDR2 from the germline V gene are SNHLY and FYNNEI.

The sequence was obtained from a woman in her late teens or twenties who had been exposed to COVID-19. The specimen sequenced was PBMCs or T cells enriched from blood (not recorded which). The chain uses TRBV2 and TRBJ1-1; D ambiguous. The CDR3 spells CASSEAGEGMNTEAFF. As DNA, the CDR3 is TGTGCCAGCAGTGAAGCCGGGGAGGGCATGAACACTGAAGCTTTCTTT.